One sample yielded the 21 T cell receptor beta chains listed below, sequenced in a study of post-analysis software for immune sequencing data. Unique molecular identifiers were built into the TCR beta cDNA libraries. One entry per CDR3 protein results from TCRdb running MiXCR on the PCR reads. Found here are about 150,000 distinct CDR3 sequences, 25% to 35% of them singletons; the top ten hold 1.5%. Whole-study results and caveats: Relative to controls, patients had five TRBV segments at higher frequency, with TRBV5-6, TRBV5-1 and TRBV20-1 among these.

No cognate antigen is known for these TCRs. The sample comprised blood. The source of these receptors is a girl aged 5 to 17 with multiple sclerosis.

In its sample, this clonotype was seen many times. The CDR3 nucleotides read TGTGCCAGCAGCCAAGCTCAAAGCGGGAGTATGGAGACCCAGTACTTC. It specifies CASSQAQSGSMETQYF. This chain joins TRBV3-1 and TRBJ2-5; 8 nucleotides line up with TRBD2. Per germline, CDR1 LGHDT and CDR2 YNNKEL (reference sequence). The CDR3 runs 16 residues. V lost 1 base, J lost 5 bases, and 9 bases stayed unmatched.

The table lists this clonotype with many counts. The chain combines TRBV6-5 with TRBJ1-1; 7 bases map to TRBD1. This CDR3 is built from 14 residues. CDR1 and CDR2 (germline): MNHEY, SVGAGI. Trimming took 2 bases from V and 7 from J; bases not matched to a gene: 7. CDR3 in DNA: TGTGCCAGCAGTTACAACAGGGGTGGGGGTGAAGCTTTCTTT. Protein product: CASSYNRGGGEAFF.

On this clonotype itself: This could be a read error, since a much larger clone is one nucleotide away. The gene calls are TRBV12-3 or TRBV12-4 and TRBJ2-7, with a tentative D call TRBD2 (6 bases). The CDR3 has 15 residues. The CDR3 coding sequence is TGTGCCTGCAGTTTACAAGCGGGTGGCTCCTACGAGCAGTACTTC. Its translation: CACSLQAGGSYEQYF.

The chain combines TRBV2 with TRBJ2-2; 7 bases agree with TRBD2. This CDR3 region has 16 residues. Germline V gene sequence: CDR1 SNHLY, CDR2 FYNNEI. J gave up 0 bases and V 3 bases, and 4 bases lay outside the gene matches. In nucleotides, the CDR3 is TGTGCCAGCAGTGAGGTAGCGGGCACGAACACCGGGGAGCTGTTTTTT. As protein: CASSEVAGTNTGELFF.

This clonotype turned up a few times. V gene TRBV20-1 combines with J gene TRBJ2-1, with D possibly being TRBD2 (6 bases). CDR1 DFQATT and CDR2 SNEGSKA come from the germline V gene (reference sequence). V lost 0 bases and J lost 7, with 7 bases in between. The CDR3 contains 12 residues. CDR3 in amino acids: CSARDGRNEQFF. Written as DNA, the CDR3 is TGCAGTGCTAGAGATGGGAGGAATGAGCAGTTCTTC.

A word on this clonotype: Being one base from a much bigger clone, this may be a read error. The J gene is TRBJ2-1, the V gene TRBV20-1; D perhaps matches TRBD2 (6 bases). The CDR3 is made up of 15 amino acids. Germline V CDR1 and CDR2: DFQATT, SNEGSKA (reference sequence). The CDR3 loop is CSARGPGKDYNKQFF. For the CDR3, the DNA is TGCAGTGCTAGGGGACCAGGGAAGGACTACAATAAGCAGTTCTTC.

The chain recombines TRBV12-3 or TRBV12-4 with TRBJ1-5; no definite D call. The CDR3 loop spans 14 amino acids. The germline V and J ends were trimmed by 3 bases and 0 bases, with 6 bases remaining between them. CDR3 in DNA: TGTGCCAGCAGTTTCGGTAATAGCAATCAGCCCCAGCATTTT. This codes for CASSFGNSNQPQHF.

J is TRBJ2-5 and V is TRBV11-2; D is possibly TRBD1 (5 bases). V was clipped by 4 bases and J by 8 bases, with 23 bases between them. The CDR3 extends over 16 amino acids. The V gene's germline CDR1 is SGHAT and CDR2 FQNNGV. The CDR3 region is CASSSRAGKDTTTQYF. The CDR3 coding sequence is TGTGCCAGCAGCTCCCGGGCAGGGAAGGACACAACTACCCAGTACTTC.

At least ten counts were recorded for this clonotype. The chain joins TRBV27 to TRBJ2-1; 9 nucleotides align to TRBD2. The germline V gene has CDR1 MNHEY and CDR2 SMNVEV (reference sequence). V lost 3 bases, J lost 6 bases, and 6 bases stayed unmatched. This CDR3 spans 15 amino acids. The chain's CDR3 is CASSFLSGSPNEQFF. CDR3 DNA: TGTGCCAGCAGTTTCCTTAGCGGGAGTCCCAATGAGCAGTTCTTC.

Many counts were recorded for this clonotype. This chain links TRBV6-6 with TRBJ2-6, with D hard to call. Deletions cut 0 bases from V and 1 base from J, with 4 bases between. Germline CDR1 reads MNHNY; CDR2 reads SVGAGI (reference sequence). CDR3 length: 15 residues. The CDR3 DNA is TGTGCCAGCAGTTACTCAGAGTCTGGGGCCAACGTCCTGACTTTC. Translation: CASSYSESGANVLTF.

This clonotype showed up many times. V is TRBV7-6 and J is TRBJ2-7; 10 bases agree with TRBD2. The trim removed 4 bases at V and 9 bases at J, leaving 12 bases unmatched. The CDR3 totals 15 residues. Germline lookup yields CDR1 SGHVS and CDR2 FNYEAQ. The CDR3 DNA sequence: TGTGCCAGCAGCTGGGGGTTAGCGGGAGGACAGCGGCAGTACTTC. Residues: CASSWGLAGGQRQYF.

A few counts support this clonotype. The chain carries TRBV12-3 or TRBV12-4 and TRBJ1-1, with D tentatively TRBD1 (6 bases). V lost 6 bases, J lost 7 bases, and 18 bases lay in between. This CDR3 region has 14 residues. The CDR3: CASRRGAGVGEAFF. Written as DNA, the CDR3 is TGTGCCAGCAGACGCGGGGCAGGGGTTGGTGAAGCTTTCTTT.

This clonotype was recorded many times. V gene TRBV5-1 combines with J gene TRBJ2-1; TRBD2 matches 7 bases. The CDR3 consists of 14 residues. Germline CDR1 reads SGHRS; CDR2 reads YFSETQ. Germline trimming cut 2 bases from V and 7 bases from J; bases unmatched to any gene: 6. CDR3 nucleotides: TGCGCCAGCAGCTTTGGCGGGAGTTCTAATGAGCAGTTCTTC. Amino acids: CASSFGGSSNEQFF.

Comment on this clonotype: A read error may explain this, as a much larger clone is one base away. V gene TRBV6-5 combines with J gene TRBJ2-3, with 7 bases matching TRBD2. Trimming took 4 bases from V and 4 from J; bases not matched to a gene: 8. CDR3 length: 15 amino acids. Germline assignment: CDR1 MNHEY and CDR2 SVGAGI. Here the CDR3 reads CASSFTGGRSDTQYF. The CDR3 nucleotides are TGTGCCAGCAGTTTCACTGGCGGGAGATCAGATACGCAGTATTTT.

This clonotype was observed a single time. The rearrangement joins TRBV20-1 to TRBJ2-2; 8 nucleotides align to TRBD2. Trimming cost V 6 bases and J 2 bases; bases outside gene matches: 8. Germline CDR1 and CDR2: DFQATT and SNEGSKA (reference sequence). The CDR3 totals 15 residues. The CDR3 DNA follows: TGCAGTGCCTCTCCACTAGCGGACAACACCGGGGAGCTGTTTTTT. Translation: CSASPLADNTGELFF.

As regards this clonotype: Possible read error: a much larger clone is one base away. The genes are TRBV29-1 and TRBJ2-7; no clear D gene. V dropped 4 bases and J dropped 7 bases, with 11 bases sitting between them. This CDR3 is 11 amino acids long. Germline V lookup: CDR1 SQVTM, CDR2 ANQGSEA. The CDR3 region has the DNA TGCAGCGTTGTCCAGATTAATGAGCAGTACTTC. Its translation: CSVVQINEQYF.

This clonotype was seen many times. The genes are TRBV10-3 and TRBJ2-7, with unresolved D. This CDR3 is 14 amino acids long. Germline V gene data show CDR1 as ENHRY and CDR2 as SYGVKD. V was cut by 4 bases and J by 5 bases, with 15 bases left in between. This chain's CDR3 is CAISASNPWDEQYF. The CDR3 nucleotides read TGTGCCATCAGTGCCTCAAACCCTTGGGACGAGCAGTACTTC.

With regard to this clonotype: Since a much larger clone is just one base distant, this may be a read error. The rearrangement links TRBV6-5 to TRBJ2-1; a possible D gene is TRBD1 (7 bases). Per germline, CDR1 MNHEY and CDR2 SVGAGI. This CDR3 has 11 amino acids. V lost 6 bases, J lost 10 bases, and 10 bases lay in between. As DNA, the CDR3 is TGTGCCAGCAGCAGGGGGGAGGAGCAGTTCTTC. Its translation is CASSRGEEQFF.

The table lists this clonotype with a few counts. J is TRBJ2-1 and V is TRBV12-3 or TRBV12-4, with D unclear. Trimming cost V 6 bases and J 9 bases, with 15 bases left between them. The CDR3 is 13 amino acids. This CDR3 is CASRVGGGAEQFF. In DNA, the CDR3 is TGTGCCAGCAGAGTCGGCGGCGGAGCTGAGCAGTTCTTC.

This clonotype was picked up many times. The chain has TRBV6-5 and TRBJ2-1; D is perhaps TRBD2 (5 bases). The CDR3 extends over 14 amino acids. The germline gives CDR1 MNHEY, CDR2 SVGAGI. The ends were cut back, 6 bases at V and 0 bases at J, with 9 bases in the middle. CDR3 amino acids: CASSPTNSYNEQFF. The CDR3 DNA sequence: TGTGCCAGCAGCCCGACTAACTCCTACAATGAGCAGTTCTTC.

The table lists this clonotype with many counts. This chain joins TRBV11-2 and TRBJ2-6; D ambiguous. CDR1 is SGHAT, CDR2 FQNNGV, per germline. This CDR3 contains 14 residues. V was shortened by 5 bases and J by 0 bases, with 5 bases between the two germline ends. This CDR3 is CASSLSSGANVLTF. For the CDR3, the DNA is TGTGCCAGCAGCCTGAGCTCTGGGGCCAACGTCCTGACTTTC.